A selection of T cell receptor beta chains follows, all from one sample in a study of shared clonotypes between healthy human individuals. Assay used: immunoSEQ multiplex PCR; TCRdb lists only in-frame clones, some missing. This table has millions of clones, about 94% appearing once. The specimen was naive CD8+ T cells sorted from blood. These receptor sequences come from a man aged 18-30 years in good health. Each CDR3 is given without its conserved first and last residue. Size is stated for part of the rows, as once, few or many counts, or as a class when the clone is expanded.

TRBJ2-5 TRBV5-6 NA ASSLVDGQETQY
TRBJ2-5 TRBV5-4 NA ASRDGTDQETQY
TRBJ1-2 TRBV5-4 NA ASSPPSGLVDGYT
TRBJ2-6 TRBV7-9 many ASSLAWTDTYSGANVLT
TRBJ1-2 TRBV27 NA ASSPREVNNYGYT
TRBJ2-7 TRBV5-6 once ASSPTGSSYEQY
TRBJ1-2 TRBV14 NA ASSLGQLYGYT
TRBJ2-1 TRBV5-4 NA ASSDSTTNEQF
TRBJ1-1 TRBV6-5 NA ASSYAEGTEAF
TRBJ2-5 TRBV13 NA ASTRRQGETQY
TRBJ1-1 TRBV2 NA ASRASEETNTEAF
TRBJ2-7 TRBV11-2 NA ASSLARVSSYEQY
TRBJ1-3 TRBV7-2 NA ASSPGTEGSGNTIY
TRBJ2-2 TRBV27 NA ASSFYWDSLNTGELF
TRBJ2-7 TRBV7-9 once ASSLARYEQY
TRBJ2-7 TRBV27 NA ASSLSGGEGFYEQY
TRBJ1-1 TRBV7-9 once ASSLGGAGMNTEAF
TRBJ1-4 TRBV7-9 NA ASSPSLNEKLF
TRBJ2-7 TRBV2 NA ASMGTVYEQY
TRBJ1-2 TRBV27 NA ASSSLTGAVEGYT
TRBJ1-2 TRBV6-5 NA ASSSGQAYGYT
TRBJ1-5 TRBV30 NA AWRDTGGRQPQH
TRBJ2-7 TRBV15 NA ATSSPSGRPYEQY
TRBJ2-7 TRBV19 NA ASRWKGGGSYEQY
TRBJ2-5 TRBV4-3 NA ASSQDFPGLAKYQETQY
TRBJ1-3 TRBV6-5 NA ASSYSLEVGNTIY
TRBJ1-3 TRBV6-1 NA ASSDPPNTIY
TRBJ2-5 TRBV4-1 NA ASSQVTGYQETQY
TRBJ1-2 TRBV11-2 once ASSLDVEERWDYGYT
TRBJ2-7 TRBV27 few ASSSTSGGYEQY
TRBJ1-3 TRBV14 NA ASSHDLGWRSGNTIY